The next 19 T cell receptor beta chains were all read from a single sample in a study of T-cell reconstitution after alpha-beta-depleted transplantation in children. Preparing the TCRbeta library involved the use of unique molecular identifiers. TCRdb passed the PCR reads through MiXCR, listing each CDR3 protein once. The sample holds 360,000 or so distinct CDR3 sequences, about a fifth seen once. Here the sequenced sample was PBMCs from the stem cell graft donor, taken from the stem cell graft. The receptors derive from a human donor who donated a stem cell graft to a child with acute myeloid leukemia.

The gene calls are TRBV30 and TRBJ1-2; 7 bases match TRBD1. V was clipped by 0 bases and J by 3 bases; unmatched bases: 16. Germline V lookup: CDR1 GTSNPN, CDR2 SVGIG (reference sequence). CDR3 length: 18 residues. This CDR3 is CAWSVEIDLPGQHYGYTF. In DNA, the CDR3 is TGTGCCTGGAGTGTCGAAATAGATCTGCCGGGACAGCACTATGGCTACACCTTC.

The J gene is TRBJ2-4, the V gene TRBV4-3; D unclear. There are 17 residues in the CDR3. The germline CDR1 and CDR2 sequences are LGHNA and YSLEER. V lost 2 bases, J lost 1 base, and 15 bases lay in between. CDR3 region: CASSQYIATFAKNIQYF. Written as DNA, the CDR3 is TGCGCCAGCAGCCAATATATTGCGACTTTCGCCAAAAACATTCAGTACTTC.

The CDR3 DNA follows: TGTGCCAGCAGCTTGGGACTAGCGGCAACCTACGAGCAGTACTTC. Protein sequence: CASSLGLAATYEQYF. This chain connects TRBV11-2 to TRBJ2-7; 11 bases align to TRBD2. This CDR3 contains 15 residues. Germline-derived CDR1 and CDR2 are SGHAT and FQNNGV. Trimming at V came to 3 bases and at J to 2 bases, leaving 3 bases not matched to a gene. Variable domain in full (rest from reference TRBV11-2 and TRBJ2-7): EAGVAQSPRYKIIEKRQSVAFWCNPISGHATLYWYQQILGQGPKLLIQFQNNGVVDDSQLPKDRFSAERLKGVDSTLKIQPAKLEDSAVYLCASSLGLAATYEQYFGPGTRLTVT.

V is TRBV24-1 and J is TRBJ2-1; possibly TRBD1 for D (6 bases). Per germline, CDR1 KGHDR and CDR2 SFDVKD. The V end was cut by 4 bases, the J end by 4 bases, with 10 bases between. The length of the CDR3 is 14 residues. CDR3 sequence reads: CATSDETGYNEQFF. For the CDR3, the DNA is TGTGCCACCAGTGACGAGACAGGTTACAATGAGCAGTTCTTC.

V is TRBV20-1 and J is TRBJ2-7; D is tentatively TRBD1 or TRBD2 (5 bases each). The germline CDR1 and CDR2 sequences are DFQATT and SNEGSKA (reference sequence). This CDR3 has 15 residues. The V end lost 6 bases, the J end lost 6 bases, and 24 bases lay between the germline ends. CDR3 nucleotide sequence: TGCAGTGCCCAAGCTCGGGGCTCTGAGATATCCGAGCAGTACTTC. Protein product: CSAQARGSEISEQYF.

The genes are TRBV5-1 and TRBJ2-1; 13 positions agree with TRBD2. The germline V gene has CDR1 SGHRS and CDR2 YFSETQ. This CDR3 has 16 amino acids. The V and J ends lost 0 bases and 7 bases, in that order; junction bases with no gene match: 4. CDR3 protein: CASSLAGTSGMNEQFF. The DNA for the CDR3 is TGCGCCAGCAGCTTGGCCGGGACTAGCGGGATGAATGAGCAGTTCTTC. Full variable domain (outside the CDR3, taken from reference TRBV5-1 and TRBJ2-1): KAGVTQTPRYLIKTRGQQVTLSCSPISGHRSVSWYQQTPGQGLQFLFEYFSETQRNKGNFPGRFSGRQFSNSRSEMNVSTLELGDSALYLCASSLAGTSGMNEQFFGPGTRLTVL.

The chain joins TRBV28 to TRBJ1-1; 10 bases agree with TRBD1. Germline trimming cut 3 bases from V and 12 bases from J; bases unmatched to any gene: 4. Germline V lookup: CDR1 MDHEN, CDR2 SYDVKM. This CDR3 has 12 residues. The CDR3 here is CASSFRQGATFF. DNA for the CDR3: TGTGCCAGCAGTTTTCGACAGGGGGCAACTTTCTTT.

The chain recombines TRBV15 with TRBJ2-2; 8 bases agree with TRBD2. Germline lookup yields CDR1 LNHNV and CDR2 YYDKDF (reference sequence). This CDR3 spans 18 amino acids. V dropped 0 bases and J dropped 0; count of bases not matched to a gene: 6. The CDR3 loop is CATSRDYSGTTNTGELFF. The CDR3 DNA reads as TGTGCCACCAGCAGAGATTATAGCGGGACAACGAACACCGGGGAGCTGTTTTTT.

This clonotype occurred a few times. This rearrangement joins TRBV24-1 to TRBJ2-7; 13 bases are shared with TRBD2. CDR1 and CDR2 (germline): KGHDR, SFDVKD. Germline trimming cut 5 bases from V and 2 bases from J; bases unmatched to any gene: 8. The CDR3 spans 17 residues. CDR3 sequence reads: CATSAPGGLAGAYEQYF. DNA of the CDR3: TGTGCCACCAGTGCCCCCGGAGGACTAGCGGGAGCCTACGAGCAGTACTTC.

The rearrangement links TRBV6-5 to TRBJ2-2, with 10 bases lining up with TRBD2. Germline V gene lookup returns CDR1 MNHEY and CDR2 SVGAGI. The CDR3 loop spans 16 amino acids. With 2 bases clipped from V and 6 bases from J, the junction kept 6 bases outside the gene matches. The CDR3 here is CASSYVASGSPGELFF. The DNA for the CDR3 is TGTGCCAGCAGTTACGTAGCTAGCGGGAGTCCCGGGGAGCTGTTTTTT.

In its sample, this clonotype was seen a few times. The chain carries TRBV29-1 and TRBJ2-7, with D perhaps TRBD1 or TRBD2 (5 bases each). In germline, CDR1 is SQVTM, CDR2 ANQGSEA. This CDR3 has 12 amino acids. The V end lost 3 bases, the J end lost 5 bases, and 11 bases lay between the germline ends. CDR3 sequence reads: CSVEGPPDEQYF. In nucleotides, the CDR3 is TGCAGCGTTGAGGGACCTCCAGACGAGCAGTACTTC.

The gene calls are TRBV28 and TRBJ1-3; D uncertain. Trimming left V 2 bases short and J 0 bases short, with 11 bases between. This CDR3 has 16 residues. CDR1 and CDR2 from the germline V gene are MDHEN and SYDVKM. For the CDR3, the DNA is TGTGCCAGCAGTTTACCTGGTCCTTCCTCTGGAAACACCATATATTTT. It yields the protein CASSLPGPSSGNTIYF.

The rearrangement links TRBV12-3 or TRBV12-4 to TRBJ2-5; D remains ambiguous. The CDR3 extends over 16 amino acids. V lost 5 bases, J lost 2 bases, and 18 bases lay in between. CDR3 bases: TGTGCCAGCAGTCTTATCCTCCTGTTGCGGCAAGAGACCCAGTACTTC. Encoded protein: CASSLILLLRQETQYF.

This clonotype showed up many times. The gene calls are TRBV29-1 and TRBJ2-1, with TRBD1 identical over 7 bases. J was trimmed by 6 bases and V by 3 bases; bases with no gene match: 5. The CDR3 loop spans 13 amino acids. CDR1 is SQVTM, CDR2 ANQGSEA, per germline. The CDR3 DNA is TGCAGCGTTGAGACAGGGTTTTTCAATGAGCAGTTCTTC. It is translated as CSVETGFFNEQFF.

The chain recombines TRBV2 with TRBJ2-7; the match to TRBD1 covers 7 bases. Germline V lookup: CDR1 SNHLY, CDR2 FYNNEI. This CDR3 is 16 amino acids long. The V gene end was trimmed by 6 bases and the J gene end by 1 base; junction bases not matched to a gene: 12. CDR3 in amino acids: CASRGFDRVDSYEQYF. The CDR3 DNA is TGTGCCAGCAGGGGTTTTGACAGGGTTGATTCCTACGAGCAGTACTTC.

This clonotype was seen a few times. The gene calls are TRBV25-1 and TRBJ1-4; D remains unclear. The CDR3 sequence is 17 residues long. Germline V gene lookup returns CDR1 MGHDK and CDR2 SYGVNS. V lost 6 bases to trimming and J lost 5 bases, with 22 bases between them. The CDR3 bases are TGTGCCAGCAGCGAACCGACCATCCCGGGAGTAAATGAAAAACTGTTTTTT. Protein: CASSEPTIPGVNEKLFF.

This clonotype was picked up a small number of times. The chain links TRBV30 to TRBJ1-4, with 12 positions matching TRBD1. The CDR3 runs 15 residues. With V trimmed by 3 bases and J by 11 bases, 10 bases remained unmatched. The germline V gene encodes CDR1 GTSNPN and CDR2 SVGIG (reference sequence). The chain's CDR3 is CAWRSWDRGLQKLFF. In DNA form, the CDR3 reads TGTGCCTGGAGATCCTGGGACAGGGGGCTCCAGAAACTGTTTTTT.

In its sample, this clonotype was seen a few times. The chain carries TRBV2 and TRBJ2-3, with D possibly called TRBD1 or TRBD2 (6 bases each). This CDR3 contains 15 residues. V dropped 7 bases and J dropped 2 bases, with 16 bases sitting between them. CDR1 is SNHLY and CDR2 is FYNNEI in the germline V gene. The CDR3 is CASIGGSWYTDTQYF. In nucleotides, the CDR3 is TGTGCCAGCATAGGGGGGAGTTGGTACACAGATACGCAGTATTTT.

This clonotype was seen a few times. The chain is built from TRBV6-5 and TRBJ2-7; 9 bases line up with TRBD2. Germline V gene sequence: CDR1 MNHEY, CDR2 SVGAGI. V lost 6 bases, J lost 4 bases, and 13 bases stayed unmatched. This CDR3 has 16 amino acids. The CDR3 nucleotides read TGTGCCAGCAGGTATTTTAGCGGGAGTCACCCTTACGAGCAGTACTTC. Translation: CASRYFSGSHPYEQYF.